These 5 T cell receptor beta chains originate from one sample sequenced in a study of CD4+ T cells in melanoma. Data came from immunoSEQ multiplex PCR; TCRdb stores just in-frame clones and leaves some out. The repertoire consists of 8,500 to 10,000 clones, with about 72% occurring once and the leading ten covering 16%. The material sequenced was cells from a culture (not recorded whether cultured in vitro). The source of these receptors is a human donor with melanoma.

The sample holds one count of this clone. The rearrangement joins TRBV19 to TRBJ1-2, with D hard to call. Germline loops: CDR1 LNHDA, CDR2 SQIVND (reference sequence). The CDR3 covers 14 residues. V lost 3 bases to trimming and J lost 7 bases, with 15 bases between them. The CDR3 DNA reads as TGTGCCAGTAGTATGCCCCTCACCGGCTCTGGCTACACCTTC. This sequence encodes CASSMPLTGSGYTF.

The chain carries TRBV5-4 and TRBJ2-5; 11 bases are a match to TRBD2. CDR3 length: 17 residues. Germline CDR1 SGHNT, CDR2 YYREEE (reference sequence). V dropped 0 bases and J dropped 1; count of bases not matched to a gene: 5. As DNA, the CDR3 is TGTGCCAGCAGCTTGGGGCTAGCGGGGGGCCTCCAAGAGACCCAGTACTTC. Its translation: CASSLGLAGGLQETQYF.

The chain links TRBV11-2 to TRBJ2-2; 8 positions agree with TRBD2. Germline V gene data show CDR1 as SGHAT and CDR2 as FQNNGV. J gave up 4 bases and V 5 bases, and 3 bases lay outside the gene matches. The CDR3 is made up of 14 amino acids. CDR3 sequence: CASSIAGSTGELFF. Written as DNA, the CDR3 is TGTGCCAGCAGCATAGCGGGGTCCACCGGGGAGCTGTTTTTT.

The chain carries TRBV5-1 and TRBJ2-3, with 7 nucleotides matching TRBD1. Trimming at V came to 0 bases and at J to 2 bases, leaving 9 bases not matched to a gene. The germline CDR1 and CDR2 sequences are SGHRS and YFSETQ. This CDR3 is 17 amino acids long. CDR3 DNA sequence: TGCGCCAGCAGCTTGGGTAGAGGGGGCTATCTCACAGATACGCAGTATTTT. Translation gives CASSLGRGGYLTDTQYF.

The CDR3 is CASSLAGPRAGEQFF. Here the CDR3 DNA reads TGCGCCAGCAGCTTGGCCGGGCCTAGGGCCGGTGAGCAGTTCTTC. This chain uses TRBV5-1 with TRBJ2-1; no definite D call. V lost 0 bases and J 9 bases, leaving 16 bases between the germline ends. The CDR3 contains 15 residues. Per the germline V gene, CDR1 is SGHRS and CDR2 is YFSETQ. The whole variable domain, remainder taken from reference TRBV5-1 and TRBJ2-1, is KAGVTQTPRYLIKTRGQQVTLSCSPISGHRSVSWYQQTPGQGLQFLFEYFSETQRNKGNFPGRFSGRQFSNSRSEMNVSTLELGDSALYLCASSLAGPRAGEQFFGPGTRLTVL.